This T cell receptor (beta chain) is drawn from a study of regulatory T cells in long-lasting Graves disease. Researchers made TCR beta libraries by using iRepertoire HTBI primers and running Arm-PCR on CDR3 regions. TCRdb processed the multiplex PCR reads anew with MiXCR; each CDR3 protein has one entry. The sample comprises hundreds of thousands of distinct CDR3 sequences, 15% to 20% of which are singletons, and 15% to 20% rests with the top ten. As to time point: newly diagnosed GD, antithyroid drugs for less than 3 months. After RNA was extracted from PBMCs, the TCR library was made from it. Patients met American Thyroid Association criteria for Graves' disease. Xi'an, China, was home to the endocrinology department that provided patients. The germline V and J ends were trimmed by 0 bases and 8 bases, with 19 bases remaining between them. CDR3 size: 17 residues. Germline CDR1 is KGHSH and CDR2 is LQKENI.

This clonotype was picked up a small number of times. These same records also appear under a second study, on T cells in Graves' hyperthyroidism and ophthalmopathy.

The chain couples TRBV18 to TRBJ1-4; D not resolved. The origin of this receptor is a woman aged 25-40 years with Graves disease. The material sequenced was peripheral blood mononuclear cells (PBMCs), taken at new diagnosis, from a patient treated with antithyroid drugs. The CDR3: CASSPPGVPYALEKLFF. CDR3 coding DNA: TGTGCCAGCTCACCACCAGGCGTACCCTATGCTTTGGAAAAACTGTTTTTT. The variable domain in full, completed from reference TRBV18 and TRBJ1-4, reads NAGVMQNPRHLVRRRGQEARLRCSPMKGHSHVYWYRQLPEEGLKFMVYLQKENIIDESGMPKERFSAEFPKEGPSILRIQQVVRGDSAAYFCASSPPGVPYALEKLFFGSGTQLSVL.